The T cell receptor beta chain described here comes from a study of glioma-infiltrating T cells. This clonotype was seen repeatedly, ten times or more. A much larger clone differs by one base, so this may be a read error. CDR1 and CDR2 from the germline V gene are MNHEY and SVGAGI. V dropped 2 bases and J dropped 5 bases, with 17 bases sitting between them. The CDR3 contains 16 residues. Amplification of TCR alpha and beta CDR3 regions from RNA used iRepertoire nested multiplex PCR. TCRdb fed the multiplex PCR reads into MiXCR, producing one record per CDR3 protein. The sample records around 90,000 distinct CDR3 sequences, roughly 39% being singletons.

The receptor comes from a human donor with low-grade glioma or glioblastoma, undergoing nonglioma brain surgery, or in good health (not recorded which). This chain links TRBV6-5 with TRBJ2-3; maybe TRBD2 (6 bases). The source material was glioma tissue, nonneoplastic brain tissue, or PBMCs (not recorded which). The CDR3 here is CASSYEAGRIGDTQYF. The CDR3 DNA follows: TGTGCCAGCAGTTACGAGGCAGGGAGGATTGGAGATACGCAGTATTTT.